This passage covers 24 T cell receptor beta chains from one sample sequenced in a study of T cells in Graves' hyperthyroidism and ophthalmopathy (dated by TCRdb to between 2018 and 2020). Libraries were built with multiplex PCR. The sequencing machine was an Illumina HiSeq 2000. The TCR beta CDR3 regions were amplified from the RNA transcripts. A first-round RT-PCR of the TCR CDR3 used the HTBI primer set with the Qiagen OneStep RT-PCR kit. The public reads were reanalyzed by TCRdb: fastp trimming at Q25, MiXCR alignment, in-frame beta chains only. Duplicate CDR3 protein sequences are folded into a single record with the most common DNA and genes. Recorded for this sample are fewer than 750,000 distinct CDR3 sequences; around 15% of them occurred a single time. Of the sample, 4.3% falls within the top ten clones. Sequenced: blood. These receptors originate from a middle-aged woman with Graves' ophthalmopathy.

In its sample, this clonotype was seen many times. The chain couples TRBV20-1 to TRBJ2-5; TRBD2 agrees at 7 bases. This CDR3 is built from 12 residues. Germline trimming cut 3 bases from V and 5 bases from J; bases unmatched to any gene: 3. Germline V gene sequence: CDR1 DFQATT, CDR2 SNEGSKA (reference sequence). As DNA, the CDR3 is TGCAGTGCTAGTCTTAGCGGGGAGACCCAGTACTTC. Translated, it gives CSASLSGETQYF.

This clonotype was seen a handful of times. CDR3 protein: CASSISGGSNSGNTIYF. CDR3 nucleotide sequence: TGTGCCAGTAGTATATCCGGCGGTAGTAACTCTGGAAACACCATATATTTT. The chain combines TRBV19 with TRBJ1-3; D gene unclear. In germline, CDR1 is LNHDA, CDR2 SQIVND (reference sequence). The CDR3 extends over 17 amino acids. Trimming removed 2 bases from V and 0 bases from J, with 14 bases in between. The full variable domain, completed using reference TRBV19 and TRBJ1-3, is DGGITQSPKYLFRKEGQNVTLSCEQNLNHDAMYWYRQDPGQGLRLIYYSQIVNDFQKGDIAEGYSVSREKKESFPLTVTSAQKNPTAFYLCASSISGGSNSGNTIYFGEGSWLTVV.

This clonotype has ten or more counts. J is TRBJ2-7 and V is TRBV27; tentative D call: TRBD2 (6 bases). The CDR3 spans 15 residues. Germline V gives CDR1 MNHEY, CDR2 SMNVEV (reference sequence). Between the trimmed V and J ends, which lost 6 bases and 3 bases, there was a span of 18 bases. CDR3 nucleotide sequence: TGTGCCAGCAGCTGGGACTTCTCAAAATACTACGAGCAGTACTTC. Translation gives CASSWDFSKYYEQYF.

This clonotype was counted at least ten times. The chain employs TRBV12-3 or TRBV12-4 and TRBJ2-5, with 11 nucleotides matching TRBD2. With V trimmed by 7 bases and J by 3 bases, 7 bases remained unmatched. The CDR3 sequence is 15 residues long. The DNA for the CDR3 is TGTGCCAGCACTCCGGGACTAGCGGATAAAGAGACCCAGTACTTC. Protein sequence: CASTPGLADKETQYF.

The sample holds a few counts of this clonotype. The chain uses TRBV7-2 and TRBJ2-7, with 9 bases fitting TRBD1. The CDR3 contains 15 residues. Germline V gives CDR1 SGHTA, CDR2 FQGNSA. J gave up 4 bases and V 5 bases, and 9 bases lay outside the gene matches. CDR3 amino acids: CASSPGGQGGYEQYF. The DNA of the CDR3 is TGTGCCAGCAGCCCAGGGGGACAGGGAGGGTACGAGCAGTACTTC.

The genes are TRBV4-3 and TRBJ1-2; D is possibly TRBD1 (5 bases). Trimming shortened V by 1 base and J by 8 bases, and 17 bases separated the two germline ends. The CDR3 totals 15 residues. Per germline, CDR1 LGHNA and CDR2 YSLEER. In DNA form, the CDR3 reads TGCGCCAGCAGCCAAGGTTGGCGGCAGGGATACGGCTACACCTTC. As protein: CASSQGWRQGYGYTF.

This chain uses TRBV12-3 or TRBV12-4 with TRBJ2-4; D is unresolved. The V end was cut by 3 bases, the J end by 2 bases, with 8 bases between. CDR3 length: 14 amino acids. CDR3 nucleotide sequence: TGTGCCAGCAGTTTTAAGGGATCCAAAAACATTCAGTACTTC. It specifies CASSFKGSKNIQYF.

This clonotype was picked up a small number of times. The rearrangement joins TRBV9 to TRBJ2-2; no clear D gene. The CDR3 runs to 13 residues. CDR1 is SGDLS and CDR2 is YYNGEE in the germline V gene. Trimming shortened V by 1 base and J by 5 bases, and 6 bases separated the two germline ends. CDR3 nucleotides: TGTGCCAGCAGCGTATCCGGTACCGGGGAGCTGTTTTTT. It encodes CASSVSGTGELFF.

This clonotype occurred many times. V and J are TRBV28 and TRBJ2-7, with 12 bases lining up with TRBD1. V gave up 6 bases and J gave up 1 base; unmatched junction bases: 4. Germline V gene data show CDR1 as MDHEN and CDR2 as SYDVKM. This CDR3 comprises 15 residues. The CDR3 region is CASSRDRGPSYEQYF. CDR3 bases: TGTGCCAGCAGCCGGGACAGGGGGCCGTCCTACGAGCAGTACTTC.

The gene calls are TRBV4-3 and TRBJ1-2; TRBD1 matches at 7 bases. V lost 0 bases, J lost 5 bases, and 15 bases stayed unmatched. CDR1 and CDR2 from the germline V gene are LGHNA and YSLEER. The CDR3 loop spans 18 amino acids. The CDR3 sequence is CASSQDRIPPPTGYGYTF. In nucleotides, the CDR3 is TGCGCCAGCAGCCAAGATCGTATCCCCCCGCCGACAGGGTATGGCTACACCTTC.

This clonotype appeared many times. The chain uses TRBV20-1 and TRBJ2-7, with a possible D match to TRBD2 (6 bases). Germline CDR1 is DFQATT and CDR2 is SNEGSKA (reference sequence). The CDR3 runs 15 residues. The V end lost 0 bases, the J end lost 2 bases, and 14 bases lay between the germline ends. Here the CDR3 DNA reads TGCAGTGCTAGAGAACGGAGGGGTCTAACCTACGAGCAGTACTTC. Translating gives CSARERRGLTYEQYF.

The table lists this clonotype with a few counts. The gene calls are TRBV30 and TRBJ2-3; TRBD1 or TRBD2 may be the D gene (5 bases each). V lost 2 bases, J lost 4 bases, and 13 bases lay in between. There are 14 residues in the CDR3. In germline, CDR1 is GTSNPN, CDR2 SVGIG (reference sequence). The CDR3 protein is CAWSRGVVADTQYF. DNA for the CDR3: TGTGCCTGGAGTAGAGGGGTTGTAGCAGATACGCAGTATTTT.

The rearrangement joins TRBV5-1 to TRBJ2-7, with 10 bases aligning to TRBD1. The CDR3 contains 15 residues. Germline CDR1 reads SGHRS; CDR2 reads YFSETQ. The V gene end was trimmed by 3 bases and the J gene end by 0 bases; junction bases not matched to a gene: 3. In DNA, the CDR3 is TGCGCCAGCAGCTCGGGACAGGGGCTCTCCTACGAGCAGTACTTC. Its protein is CASSSGQGLSYEQYF. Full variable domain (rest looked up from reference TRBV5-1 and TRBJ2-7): KAGVTQTPRYLIKTRGQQVTLSCSPISGHRSVSWYQQTPGQGLQFLFEYFSETQRNKGNFPGRFSGRQFSNSRSEMNVSTLELGDSALYLCASSSGQGLSYEQYFGPGTRLTVT.

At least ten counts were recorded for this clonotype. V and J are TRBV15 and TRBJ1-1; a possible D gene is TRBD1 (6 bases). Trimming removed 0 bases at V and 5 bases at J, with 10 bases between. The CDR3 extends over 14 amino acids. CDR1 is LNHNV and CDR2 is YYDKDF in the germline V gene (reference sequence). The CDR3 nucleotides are TGTGCCACCAGCAGAGATAGGGGGAGTACTGAAGCTTTCTTT. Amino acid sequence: CATSRDRGSTEAFF.

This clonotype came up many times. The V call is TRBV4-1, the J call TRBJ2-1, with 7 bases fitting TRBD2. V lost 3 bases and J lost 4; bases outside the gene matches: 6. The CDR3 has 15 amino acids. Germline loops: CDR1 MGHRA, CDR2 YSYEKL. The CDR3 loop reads CASSQYRDYYNEQFF. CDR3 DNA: TGCGCCAGCAGCCAGTACCGGGACTATTACAATGAGCAGTTCTTC.

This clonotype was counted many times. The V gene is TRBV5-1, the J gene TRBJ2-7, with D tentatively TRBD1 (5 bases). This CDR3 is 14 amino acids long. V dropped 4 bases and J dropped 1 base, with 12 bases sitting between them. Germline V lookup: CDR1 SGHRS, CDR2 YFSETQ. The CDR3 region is CASSGPQDSYEQYF. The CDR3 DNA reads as TGCGCCAGCAGCGGTCCACAGGATTCCTACGAGCAGTACTTC. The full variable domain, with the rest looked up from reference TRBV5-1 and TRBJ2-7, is KAGVTQTPRYLIKTRGQQVTLSCSPISGHRSVSWYQQTPGQGLQFLFEYFSETQRNKGNFPGRFSGRQFSNSRSEMNVSTLELGDSALYLCASSGPQDSYEQYFGPGTRLTVT.

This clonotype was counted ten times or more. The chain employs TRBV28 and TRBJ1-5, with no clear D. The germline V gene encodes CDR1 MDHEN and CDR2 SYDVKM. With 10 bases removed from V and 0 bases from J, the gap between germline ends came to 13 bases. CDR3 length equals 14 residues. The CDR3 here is CATLPGNSNQPQHF. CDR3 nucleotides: TGTGCCACTCTCCCCGGGAATAGCAATCAGCCCCAGCATTTT.

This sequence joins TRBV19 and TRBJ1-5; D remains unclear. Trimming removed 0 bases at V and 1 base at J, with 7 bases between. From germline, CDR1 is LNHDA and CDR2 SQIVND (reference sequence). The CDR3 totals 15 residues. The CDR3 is CASSIEWRSNQPQHF. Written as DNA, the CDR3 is TGTGCCAGTAGTATAGAGTGGCGGAGCAATCAGCCCCAGCATTTT. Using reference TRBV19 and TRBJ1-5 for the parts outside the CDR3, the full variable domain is DGGITQSPKYLFRKEGQNVTLSCEQNLNHDAMYWYRQDPGQGLRLIYYSQIVNDFQKGDIAEGYSVSREKKESFPLTVTSAQKNPTAFYLCASSIEWRSNQPQHFGDGTRLSIL.

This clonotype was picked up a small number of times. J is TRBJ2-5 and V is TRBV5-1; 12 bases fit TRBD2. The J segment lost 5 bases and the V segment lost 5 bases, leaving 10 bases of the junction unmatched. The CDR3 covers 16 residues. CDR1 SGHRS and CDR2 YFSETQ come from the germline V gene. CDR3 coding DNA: TGCGCCAGCAGATCCTCTAGCGGGAGGGCCTCGGAGACCCAGTACTTC. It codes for CASRSSSGRASETQYF.

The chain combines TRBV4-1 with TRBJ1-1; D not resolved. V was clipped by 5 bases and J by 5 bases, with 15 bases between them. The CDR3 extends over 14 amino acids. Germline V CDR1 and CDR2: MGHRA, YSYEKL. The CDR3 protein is CASSSATLSTEAFF. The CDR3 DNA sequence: TGCGCCAGCAGCTCTGCGACTTTGTCTACTGAAGCTTTCTTT.

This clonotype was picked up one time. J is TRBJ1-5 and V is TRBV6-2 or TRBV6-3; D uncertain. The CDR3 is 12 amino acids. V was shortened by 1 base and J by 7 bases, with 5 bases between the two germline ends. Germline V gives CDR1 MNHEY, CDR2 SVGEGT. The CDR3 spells CASSYWPQPQHF. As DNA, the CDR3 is TGTGCCAGCAGTTACTGGCCCCAGCCCCAGCATTTT.

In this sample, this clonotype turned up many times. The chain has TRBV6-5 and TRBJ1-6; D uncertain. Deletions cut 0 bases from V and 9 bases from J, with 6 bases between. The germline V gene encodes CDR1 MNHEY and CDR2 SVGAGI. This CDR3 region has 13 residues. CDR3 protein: CASSYSNGSPLHF. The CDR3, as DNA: TGTGCCAGCAGTTACTCGAACGGTTCACCCCTCCACTTT.

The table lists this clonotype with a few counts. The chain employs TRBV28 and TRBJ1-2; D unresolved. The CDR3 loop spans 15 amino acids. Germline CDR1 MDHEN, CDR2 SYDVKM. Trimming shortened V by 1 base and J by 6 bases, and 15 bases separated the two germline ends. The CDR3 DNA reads TGTGCCAGCAGTTTATCGGTAAAAGGAGGAAATGGCTACACCTTC. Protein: CASSLSVKGGNGYTF.

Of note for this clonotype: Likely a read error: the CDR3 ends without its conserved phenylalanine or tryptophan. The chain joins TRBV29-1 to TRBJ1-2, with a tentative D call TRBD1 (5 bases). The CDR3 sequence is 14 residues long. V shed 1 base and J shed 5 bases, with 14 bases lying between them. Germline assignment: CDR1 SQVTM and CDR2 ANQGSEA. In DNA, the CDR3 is TGCAGCGTTGAAGGGGGACCAGGAACTTATGGCTACACCCTC. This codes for CSVEGGPGTYGYTL.